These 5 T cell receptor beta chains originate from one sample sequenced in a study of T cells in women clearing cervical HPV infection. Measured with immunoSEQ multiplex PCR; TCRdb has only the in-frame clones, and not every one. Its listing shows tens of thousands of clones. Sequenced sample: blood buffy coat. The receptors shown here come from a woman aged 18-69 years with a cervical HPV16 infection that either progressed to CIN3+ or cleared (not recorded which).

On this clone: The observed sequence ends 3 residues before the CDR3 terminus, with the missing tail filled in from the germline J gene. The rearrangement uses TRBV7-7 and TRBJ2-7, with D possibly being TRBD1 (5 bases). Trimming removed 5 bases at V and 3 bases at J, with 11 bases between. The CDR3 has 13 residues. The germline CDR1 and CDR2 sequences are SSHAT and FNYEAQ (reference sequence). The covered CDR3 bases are TGTGCCAGCAGCCTTGGACATTTCTACGAG. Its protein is CASSLGHFYE. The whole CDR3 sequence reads CASSLGHFYEQYF.

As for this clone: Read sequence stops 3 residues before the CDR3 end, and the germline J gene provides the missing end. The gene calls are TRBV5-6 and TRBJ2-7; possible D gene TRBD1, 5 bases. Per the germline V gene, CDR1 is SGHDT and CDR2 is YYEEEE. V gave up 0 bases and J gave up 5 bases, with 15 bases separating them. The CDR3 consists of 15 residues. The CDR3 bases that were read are TGTGCCAGCAGCTTGGGGGTGGCAGGGAACAACGAG. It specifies CASSLGVAGNNE. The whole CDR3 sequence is CASSLGVAGNNEQYF.

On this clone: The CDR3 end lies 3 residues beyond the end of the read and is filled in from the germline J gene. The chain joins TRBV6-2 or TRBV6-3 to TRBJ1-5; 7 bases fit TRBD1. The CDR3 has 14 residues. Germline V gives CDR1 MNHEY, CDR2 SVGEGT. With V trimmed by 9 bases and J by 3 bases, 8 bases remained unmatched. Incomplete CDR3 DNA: TGTGCCAGTCATCGGACAGGTAACAATCAGCCC. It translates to CASHRTGNNQP. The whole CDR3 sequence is CASHRTGNNQPQHF.

Incomplete CDR3 DNA: TGTGCCAGCAGCTTAGAAGGGGCCCACGTGGAGACC. It encodes CASSLEGAHVET. The whole CDR3 sequence is CASSLEGAHVETQYF. The rearrangement links TRBV7-8 to TRBJ2-5; the D gene is possibly TRBD1 (5 bases). The read comes to an end 3 residues before the CDR3 does, leaving the germline J gene to fill in the end. The CDR3 extends over 15 amino acids. Germline lookup yields CDR1 SGHVS and CDR2 FQNEAQ. Trimming stripped 1 base from V and 5 bases from J, with 14 bases between. Combining the CDR3 with reference TRBV7-8 and TRBJ2-5 gives the whole variable domain GAGVSQSPRYKVAKRGQDVALRCDPISGHVSLFWYQQALGQGPEFLTYFQNEAQLDKSGLPSDRFFAERPEGSVSTLKIQRTQQEDSAVYLCASSLEGAHVETQYFGPGTRLLVL.

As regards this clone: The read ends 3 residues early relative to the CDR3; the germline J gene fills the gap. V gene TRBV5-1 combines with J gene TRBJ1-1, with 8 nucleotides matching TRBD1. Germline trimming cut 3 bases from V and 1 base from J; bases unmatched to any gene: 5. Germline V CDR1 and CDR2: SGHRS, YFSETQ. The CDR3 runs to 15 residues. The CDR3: CASSSETGENTEAFF. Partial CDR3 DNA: TGCGCCAGCAGCTCCGAGACAGGGGAGAACACTGAA.